One and the same sample provided the 28 T cell receptor beta chains below, sequenced in a study of blood T cell repertoires in COVID-19. Profiling relied on immunoSEQ multiplex PCR, and the TCRdb table lists in-frame clones only, not all of them. The sample includes around 280,000 clones, about nine tenths of them seen just once. The specimen was peripheral blood. The source is a woman aged 30 to 39 with COVID-19, enrolled during active disease.

The chain joins TRBV29-1 to TRBJ2-5; 13 bases are shared with TRBD2. The CDR3 consists of 16 residues. Unmatched junction bases numbered 8, after V lost 5 bases and J lost 2 bases. In germline, CDR1 is SQVTM, CDR2 ANQGSEA. The CDR3 nucleotides are TGCAGCGTTTCCGCACTAGCGGGAGGGGGACAAGAGACCCAGTACTTC. This gives the protein CSVSALAGGGQETQYF. The full variable domain, its missing parts supplied by reference TRBV29-1 and TRBJ2-5, is SAVISQKPSRDICQRGTSLTIQCQVDSQVTMMFWYRQQPGQSLTLIATANQGSEATYESGFVIDKFPISRPNLTFSTLTVSNMSPEDSSIYLCSVSALAGGGQETQYFGPGTRLLVL.

This chain uses TRBV6-1 with TRBJ2-5, with D tentatively TRBD2 (6 bases). V shed 1 base and J shed 7 bases, with 10 bases lying between them. CDR3 length: 13 amino acids. Germline V gene lookup returns CDR1 MNHNS and CDR2 SASEGT. DNA of the CDR3: TGTGCCAGCAGTGAAGGGCACGGGGGGACCCAGTACTTC. Protein: CASSEGHGGTQYF.

The chain employs TRBV29-1 and TRBJ2-7; 7 bases match TRBD2. The germline V gene encodes CDR1 SQVTM and CDR2 ANQGSEA. The CDR3 is made up of 14 amino acids. The ends lost 4 bases at V and 5 bases at J; junction bases unmatched: 11. The CDR3 loop is CSVVKAGAVHEQYF. The CDR3 DNA follows: TGCAGCGTTGTAAAGGCGGGAGCCGTCCACGAGCAGTACTTC.

The CDR3 loop is CASSYRLAGGSAYEQYF. CDR3 coding DNA: TGTGCCAGCAGTTACCGACTAGCGGGAGGCTCGGCCTACGAGCAGTACTTC. The chain has TRBV6-2 or TRBV6-3 and TRBJ2-7; 13 bases agree with TRBD2. Germline CDR1 reads MNHEY; CDR2 reads SVGEGT. The V and J ends lost 2 bases and 2 bases, in that order; junction bases with no gene match: 6. There are 17 residues in the CDR3.

This clone was seen a handful of times. The V gene is TRBV5-4, the J gene TRBJ2-7, with TRBD2 as a possible D gene (5 bases). Germline-derived CDR1 and CDR2 are SGHNT and YYREEE (reference sequence). Trimming took off 4 bases at V and 1 base at J, with 12 bases between the two ends. This CDR3 is 14 amino acids long. The DNA for the CDR3 is TGTGCCAGCAGCCCCTTCGGGGTTTCCTACGAGCAGTACTTC. Its protein product is CASSPFGVSYEQYF. Full variable domain (missing parts from reference TRBV5-4 and TRBJ2-7): ETGVTQSPTHLIKTRGQQVTLRCSSQSGHNTVSWYQQALGQGPQFIFQYYREEENGRGNFPPRFSGLQFPNYSSELNVNALELDDSALYLCASSPFGVSYEQYFGPGTRLTVT.

The CDR3: CASSDGPDRGESGYNEQFF. DNA for the CDR3: TGTGCCAGCAGCGATGGGCCAGACAGGGGCGAATCAGGATACAATGAGCAGTTCTTC. J is TRBJ2-1 and V is TRBV7-9; 8 nucleotides line up with TRBD1. CDR3 length equals 19 residues. CDR1 and CDR2 (germline): SEHNR, FQNEAQ (reference sequence). V gave up 5 bases and J gave up 4 bases; unmatched junction bases: 19.

The rearrangement joins TRBV6-4 to TRBJ2-1; 10 bases fit TRBD1. CDR3 size: 13 residues. Germline trimming cut 4 bases from V and 8 bases from J; bases unmatched to any gene: 2. Germline CDR1 MRHNA, CDR2 SNTAGT. The CDR3, as DNA: TGTGCCAGCAGTGGGGGACAGGGGTATGAGCAGTTCTTC. It translates to CASSGGQGYEQFF.

This clone was picked up a small number of times. This chain joins TRBV6-6 and TRBJ2-2; 8 bases align to TRBD2. CDR3 length: 16 residues. Germline CDR1 is MNHNY and CDR2 is SVGAGI (reference sequence). The V segment lost 8 bases and the J segment 6 bases; nucleotides outside the gene matches: 14. For the CDR3, the DNA is TGTGCCAGCGGGGGTATGGGCGGGAGGTATCCCGGGGAGCTGTTTTTT. This encodes CASGGMGGRYPGELFF.

This clone has just one count. The chain has TRBV19 and TRBJ2-3; 10 nucleotides line up with TRBD2. With V trimmed by 9 bases and J by 1 base, 4 bases remained unmatched. Germline values: CDR1 LNHDA, CDR2 SQIVND (reference sequence). This CDR3 spans 14 amino acids. The CDR3 spells CASRGTSGTDTQYF. The CDR3 coding sequence is TGTGCCAGCCGAGGGACTAGCGGCACAGATACGCAGTATTTT.

This clone was found once. The chain combines TRBV30 with TRBJ2-7; no reliable D call. CDR3 length equals 13 residues. V was pared by 5 bases and J by 1 base, with 12 bases between. The germline V gene has CDR1 GTSNPN and CDR2 SVGIG (reference sequence). The CDR3 region is CAWAKTYSYEQYF. CDR3 in DNA: TGTGCCTGGGCCAAGACATATTCCTACGAGCAGTACTTC.

This chain links TRBV28 with TRBJ2-5; 15 bases match TRBD2. The trim removed 6 bases at V and 5 bases at J, leaving 7 bases unmatched. This CDR3 is built from 16 residues. Germline V gene sequence: CDR1 MDHEN, CDR2 SYDVKM. This CDR3 reads CASRRPGLAGGETQYF. The CDR3 DNA sequence: TGTGCCAGCAGACGACCAGGACTAGCGGGAGGGGAGACCCAGTACTTC. Full variable domain (missing parts from reference TRBV28 and TRBJ2-5): DVKVTQSSRYLVKRTGEKVFLECVQDMDHENMFWYRQDPGLGLRLIYFSYDVKMKEKGDIPEGYSVSREKKERFSLILESASTNQTSMYLCASRRPGLAGGETQYFGPGTRLLVL.

The chain has TRBV5-5 and TRBJ2-7; TRBD1 matches at 8 bases. Trimming at V came to 0 bases and at J to 4 bases, leaving 6 bases not matched to a gene. The CDR3 runs to 15 residues. Germline V gene lookup returns CDR1 SGHKS and CDR2 YYEKEE (reference sequence). The CDR3 spells CASSLVSQGAYEQYF. CDR3 nucleotide sequence: TGTGCCAGCAGCTTGGTGAGCCAGGGGGCTTACGAGCAGTACTTC.

The chain is built from TRBV4-3 and TRBJ2-6; 10 bases are shared with TRBD2. Germline V gene sequence: CDR1 LGHNA, CDR2 YSLEER. CDR3 length: 17 residues. The V gene end was trimmed by 0 bases and the J gene end by 3 bases; junction bases not matched to a gene: 2. The CDR3 protein is CASSQEAGGFGANVLTF. In DNA form, the CDR3 reads TGCGCCAGCAGCCAAGAAGCGGGAGGGTTTGGGGCCAACGTCCTGACTTTC.

V gene TRBV15 combines with J gene TRBJ1-1; D unclear. The CDR3 covers 14 residues. V dropped 3 bases and J dropped 1 base, with 9 bases sitting between them. The germline gives CDR1 LNHNV, CDR2 YYDKDF (reference sequence). The CDR3 DNA sequence: TGTGCCACCAGCAGTGGAGGAGCGAACACTGAAGCTTTCTTT. Protein product: CATSSGGANTEAFF.

This sequence joins TRBV28 and TRBJ2-1; a weak D match, TRBD2 (5 bases). The CDR3 has 14 residues. V was cut by 3 bases and J by 4 bases, with 10 bases left in between. CDR1 and CDR2 from the germline V gene are MDHEN and SYDVKM. CDR3 DNA sequence: TGTGCCAGCAGTTTCGGAGGACGGTACAATGAGCAGTTCTTC. It encodes CASSFGGRYNEQFF. Full variable domain (missing parts from reference TRBV28 and TRBJ2-1): DVKVTQSSRYLVKRTGEKVFLECVQDMDHENMFWYRQDPGLGLRLIYFSYDVKMKEKGDIPEGYSVSREKKERFSLILESASTNQTSMYLCASSFGGRYNEQFFGPGTRLTVL.

This clone appeared a few times. This chain connects TRBV28 to TRBJ2-1; TRBD1 might be the D (6 bases). Germline CDR1 and CDR2: MDHEN and SYDVKM. The V end was cut by 2 bases, the J end by 9 bases, with 14 bases between. This CDR3 comprises 14 residues. DNA for the CDR3: TGTGCCAGCAGTTTAAGTAAACCGACAGGTGAGCAGTTCTTC. It encodes CASSLSKPTGEQFF.

This clone was counted a single time. J is TRBJ2-1 and V is TRBV2; 7 nucleotides align to TRBD1. This CDR3 has 16 amino acids. The ends lost 1 base at V and 0 bases at J; junction bases unmatched: 3. Germline loops: CDR1 SNHLY, CDR2 FYNNEI. CDR3 protein: CASSEEDRSSYNEQFF. CDR3 in DNA: TGTGCCAGCAGTGAAGAGGACAGGAGCTCCTACAATGAGCAGTTCTTC.

This chain joins TRBV6-1 and TRBJ1-3; 8 bases fit TRBD1. This CDR3 has 16 amino acids. The ends lost 2 bases at V and 5 bases at J; junction bases unmatched: 8. Germline-derived CDR1 and CDR2 are MNHNS and SASEGT. This CDR3 reads CASSERTGRSRNTIYF. The CDR3 bases are TGTGCCAGCAGTGAAAGGACAGGGAGATCAAGAAACACCATATATTTT.

The chain carries TRBV28 and TRBJ2-5; maybe TRBD1 (6 bases). Germline V gene lookup returns CDR1 MDHEN and CDR2 SYDVKM. Trimming removed 3 bases at V and 3 bases at J, with 8 bases between. The length of the CDR3 is 13 residues. The CDR3 region is CASSLGQEETQYF. The CDR3 DNA reads as TGTGCCAGCAGTTTGGGACAAGAAGAGACCCAGTACTTC. The variable domain in full, completed from reference TRBV28 and TRBJ2-5, reads DVKVTQSSRYLVKRTGEKVFLECVQDMDHENMFWYRQDPGLGLRLIYFSYDVKMKEKGDIPEGYSVSREKKERFSLILESASTNQTSMYLCASSLGQEETQYFGPGTRLLVL.

The rearrangement joins TRBV5-1 to TRBJ2-4, with D possibly being TRBD1 (5 bases). Trimming removed 0 bases at V and 11 bases at J, with 9 bases between. Germline values: CDR1 SGHRS, CDR2 YFSETQ. The CDR3 totals 12 residues. CDR3 sequence (DNA): TGCGCCAGCAGCTTGGGGGGCGGAGTTCAGTACTTC. Its translation is CASSLGGGVQYF.

The rearrangement uses TRBV28 and TRBJ1-2; 7 bases match TRBD1. The CDR3 spans 12 residues. Germline CDR1 MDHEN, CDR2 SYDVKM. V was pared by 7 bases and J by 6 bases, with 5 bases of the junction left unmatched. The DNA of the CDR3 is TGTGCCAGCACCGTTGACAGGGATGGCTACACCTTC. This translates into CASTVDRDGYTF.

This clone turned up a few times. This CDR3 is CASSFTVNTEAFF. Written as DNA, the CDR3 is TGCGCCAGCAGCTTTACGGTGAACACTGAAGCTTTCTTT. The chain is built from TRBV5-1 and TRBJ1-1, with no clear D. The CDR3 is 13 residues long. V lost 2 bases to trimming and J lost 0 bases, with 5 bases between them. Germline CDR1 is SGHRS and CDR2 is YFSETQ.

The rearrangement uses TRBV27 and TRBJ2-1; a possible D gene is TRBD2 (5 bases). The CDR3 contains 12 residues. Germline V lookup: CDR1 MNHEY, CDR2 SMNVEV (reference sequence). The ends were cut back, 9 bases at V and 2 bases at J, with 8 bases in the middle. The CDR3, as DNA: TGTGCCAGTTGGGGAGCCTACAATGAGCAGTTCTTC. As protein: CASWGAYNEQFF.

The CDR3 nucleotides are TGTGCCAGCAGACCCCAGGGGGCGACGATTTTGCAGACCCAGTACTTC. It is translated as CASRPQGATILQTQYF. The genes are TRBV28 and TRBJ2-5; 8 nucleotides line up with TRBD1. This CDR3 comprises 16 residues. V shed 6 bases, J shed 6 bases, and the junction held 15 bases outside the gene matches. Germline V lookup: CDR1 MDHEN, CDR2 SYDVKM.

This clone was observed once. The CDR3 sequence is CASSSGLAGGLSEQYF. In DNA, the CDR3 is TGTGCCAGTAGTTCAGGACTAGCGGGAGGCTTGAGCGAGCAGTACTTC. V and J are TRBV19 and TRBJ2-7, with TRBD2 identical over 14 bases. The CDR3 contains 16 residues. V was clipped by 5 bases and J by 6 bases; unmatched bases: 9. CDR1 and CDR2 from the germline V gene are LNHDA and SQIVND (reference sequence).

The J gene is TRBJ2-1, the V gene TRBV6-5; 11 bases are shared with TRBD2. V lost 6 bases and J lost 4; bases outside the gene matches: 5. CDR1 is MNHEY, CDR2 SVGAGI, per germline. The length of the CDR3 is 15 residues. The CDR3 loop is CASRLAGVEYNEQFF. The DNA of the CDR3 is TGTGCCAGCAGACTAGCGGGAGTTGAGTACAATGAGCAGTTCTTC.

The gene calls are TRBV24-1 and TRBJ2-2; TRBD2 agrees at 8 bases. Germline V gives CDR1 KGHDR, CDR2 SFDVKD. Trimming at V came to 7 bases and at J to 3 bases, leaving 3 bases not matched to a gene. The CDR3 has 14 residues. The CDR3 DNA is TGTGCCACCAGGAGCGGGAGTTACACCGGGGAGCTGTTTTTT. Translated: CATRSGSYTGELFF.

This sequence joins TRBV4-1 and TRBJ2-1; 10 positions agree with TRBD2. V trimming: 6 bases; J trimming: 5 bases; junction bases outside the gene matches: 10. Germline-derived CDR1 and CDR2 are MGHRA and YSYEKL. The CDR3 is 16 amino acids. Here the CDR3 reads CASRGILAGEDNEQFF. The CDR3 nucleotides read TGCGCCAGCAGGGGTATCCTAGCGGGAGAGGACAATGAGCAGTTCTTC.